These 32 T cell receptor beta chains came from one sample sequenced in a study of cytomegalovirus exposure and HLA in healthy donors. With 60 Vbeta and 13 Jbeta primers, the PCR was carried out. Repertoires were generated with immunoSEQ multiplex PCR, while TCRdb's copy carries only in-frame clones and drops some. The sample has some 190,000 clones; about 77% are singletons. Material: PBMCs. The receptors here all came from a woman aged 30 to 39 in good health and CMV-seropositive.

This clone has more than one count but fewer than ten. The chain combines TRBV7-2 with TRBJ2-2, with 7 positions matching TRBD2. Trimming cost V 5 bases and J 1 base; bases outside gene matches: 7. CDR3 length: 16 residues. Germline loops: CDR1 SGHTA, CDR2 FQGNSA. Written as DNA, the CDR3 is TGTGCCAGCAGCCCAAGGCAGCGGGGGAACACCGGGGAGCTGTTTTTT. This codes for CASSPRQRGNTGELFF.

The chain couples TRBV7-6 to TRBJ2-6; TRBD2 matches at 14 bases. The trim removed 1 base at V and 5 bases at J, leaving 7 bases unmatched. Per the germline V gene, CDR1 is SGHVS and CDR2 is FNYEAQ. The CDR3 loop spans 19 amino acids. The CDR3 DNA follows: TGTGCCAGCAGCTTAGTCGGGACTAGCGGGGGATCACGGGCCAACGTCCTGACTTTC. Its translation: CASSLVGTSGGSRANVLTF.

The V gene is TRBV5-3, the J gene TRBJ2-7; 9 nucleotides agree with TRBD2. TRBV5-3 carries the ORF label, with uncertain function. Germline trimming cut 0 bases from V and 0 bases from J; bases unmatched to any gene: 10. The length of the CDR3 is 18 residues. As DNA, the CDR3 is TGTGCCAGAAGCTTGGCGGAAAGCGGGGGGCCTACCTCCTACGAGCAGTACTTC. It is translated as CARSLAESGGPTSYEQYF.

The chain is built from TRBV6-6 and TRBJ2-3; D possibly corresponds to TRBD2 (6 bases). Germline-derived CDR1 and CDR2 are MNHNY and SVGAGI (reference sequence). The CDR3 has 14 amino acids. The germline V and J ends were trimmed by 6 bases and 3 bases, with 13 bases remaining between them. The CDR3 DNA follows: TGTGCCAGCAGAGATACGGGACTTACAGATACGCAGTATTTT. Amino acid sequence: CASRDTGLTDTQYF.

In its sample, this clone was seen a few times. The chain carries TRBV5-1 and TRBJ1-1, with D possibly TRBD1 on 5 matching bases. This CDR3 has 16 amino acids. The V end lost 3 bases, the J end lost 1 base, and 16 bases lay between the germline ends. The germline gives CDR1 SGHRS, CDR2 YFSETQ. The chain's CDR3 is CASSSRDGRGNTEAFF. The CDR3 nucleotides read TGCGCCAGCAGCTCCCGGGACGGGCGGGGGAACACTGAAGCTTTCTTT.

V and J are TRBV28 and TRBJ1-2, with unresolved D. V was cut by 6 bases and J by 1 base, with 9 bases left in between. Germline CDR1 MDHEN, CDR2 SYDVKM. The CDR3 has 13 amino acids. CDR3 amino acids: CASSRRDNYGYTF. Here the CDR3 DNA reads TGTGCCAGCAGCCGCCGGGATAACTATGGCTACACCTTC.

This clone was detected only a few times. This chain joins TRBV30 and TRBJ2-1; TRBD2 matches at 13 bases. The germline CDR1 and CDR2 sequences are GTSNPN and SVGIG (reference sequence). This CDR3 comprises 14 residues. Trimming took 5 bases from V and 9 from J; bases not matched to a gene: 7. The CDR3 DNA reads TGTGCCTGGGGGGGACTAGCGGGGTTGGGTGAGCAGTTCTTC. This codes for CAWGGLAGLGEQFF.

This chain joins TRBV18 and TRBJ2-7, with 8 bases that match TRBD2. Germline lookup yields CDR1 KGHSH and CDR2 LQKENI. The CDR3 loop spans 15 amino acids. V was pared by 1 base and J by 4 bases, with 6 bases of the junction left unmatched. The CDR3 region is CASSPRASGRYEQYF. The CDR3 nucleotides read TGTGCCAGCTCACCACGGGCTAGCGGGCGGTACGAGCAGTACTTC.

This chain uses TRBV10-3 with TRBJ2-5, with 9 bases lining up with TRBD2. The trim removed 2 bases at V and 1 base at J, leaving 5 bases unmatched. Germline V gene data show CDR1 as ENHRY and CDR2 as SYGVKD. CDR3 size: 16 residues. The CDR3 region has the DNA TGTGCCATCAGTGAGAAGTCGCGGGGGGGCCAAGAGACCCAGTACTTC. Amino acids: CAISEKSRGGQETQYF.

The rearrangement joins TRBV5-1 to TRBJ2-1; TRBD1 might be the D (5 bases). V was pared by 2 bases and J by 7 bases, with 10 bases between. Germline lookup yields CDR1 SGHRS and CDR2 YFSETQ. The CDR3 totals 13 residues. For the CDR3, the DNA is TGCGCCAGCAGCTTTAAAAGGGGAAATGAGCAGTTCTTC. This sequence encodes CASSFKRGNEQFF.

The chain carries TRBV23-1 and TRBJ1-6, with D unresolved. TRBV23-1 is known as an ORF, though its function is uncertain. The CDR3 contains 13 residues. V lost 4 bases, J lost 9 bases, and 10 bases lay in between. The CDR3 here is CASSPSETSPLHF. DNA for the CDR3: TGCGCCAGCAGTCCCTCGGAGACTTCACCCCTCCACTTT.

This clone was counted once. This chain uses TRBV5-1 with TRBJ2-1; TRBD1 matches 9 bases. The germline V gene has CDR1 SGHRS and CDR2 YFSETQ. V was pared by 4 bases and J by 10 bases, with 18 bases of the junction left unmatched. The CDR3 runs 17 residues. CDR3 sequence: CASSEATTGGRGGEQFF. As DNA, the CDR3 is TGCGCCAGCAGCGAGGCCACGACAGGGGGACGAGGGGGGGAGCAGTTCTTC.

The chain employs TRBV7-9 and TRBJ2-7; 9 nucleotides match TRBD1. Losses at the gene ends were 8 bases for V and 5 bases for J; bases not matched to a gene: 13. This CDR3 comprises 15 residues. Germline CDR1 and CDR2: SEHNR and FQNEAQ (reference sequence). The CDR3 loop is CASSSARDRAHEQYF. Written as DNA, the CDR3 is TGTGCCAGCTCTTCTGCCCGGGACAGGGCCCACGAGCAGTACTTC.

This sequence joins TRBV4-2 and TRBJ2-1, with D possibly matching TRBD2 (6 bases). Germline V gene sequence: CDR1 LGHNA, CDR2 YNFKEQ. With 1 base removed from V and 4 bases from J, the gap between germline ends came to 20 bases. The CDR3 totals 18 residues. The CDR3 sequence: CASSQVFAGTGNYNEQFF. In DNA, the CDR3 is TGTGCCAGCAGCCAAGTCTTCGCCGGGACTGGAAATTACAATGAGCAGTTCTTC.

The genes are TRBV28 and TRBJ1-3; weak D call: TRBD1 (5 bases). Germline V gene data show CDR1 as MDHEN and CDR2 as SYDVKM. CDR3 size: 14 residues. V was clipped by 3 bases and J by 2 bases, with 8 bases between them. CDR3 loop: CASSLAGAGNTIYF. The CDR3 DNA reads TGTGCCAGCAGTTTGGCGGGGGCTGGAAACACCATATATTTT.

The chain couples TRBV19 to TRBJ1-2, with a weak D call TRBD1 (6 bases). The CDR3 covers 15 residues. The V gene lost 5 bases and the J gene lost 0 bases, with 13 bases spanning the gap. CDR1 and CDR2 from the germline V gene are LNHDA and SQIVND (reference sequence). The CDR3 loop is CASSPRQAPNYGYTF. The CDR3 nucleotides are TGTGCCAGTAGTCCTCGACAGGCCCCTAACTATGGCTACACCTTC.

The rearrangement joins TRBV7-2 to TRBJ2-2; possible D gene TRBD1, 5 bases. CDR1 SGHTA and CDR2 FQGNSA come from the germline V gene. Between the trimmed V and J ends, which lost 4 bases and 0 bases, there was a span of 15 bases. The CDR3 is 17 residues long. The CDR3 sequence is CASSSWGLGPNTGELFF. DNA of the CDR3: TGTGCCAGCAGCTCATGGGGATTGGGGCCGAACACCGGGGAGCTGTTTTTT. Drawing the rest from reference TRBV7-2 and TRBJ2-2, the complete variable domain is GAGVSQSPSNKVTEKGKDVELRCDPISGHTALYWYRQSLGQGLEFLIYFQGNSAPDKSGLPSDRFSAERTGGSVSTLTIQRTQQEDSAVYLCASSSWGLGPNTGELFFGEGSRLTVL.

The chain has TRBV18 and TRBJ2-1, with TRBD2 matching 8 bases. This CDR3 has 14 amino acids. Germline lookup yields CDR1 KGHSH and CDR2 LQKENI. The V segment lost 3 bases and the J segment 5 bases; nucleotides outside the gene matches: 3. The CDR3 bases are TGTGCCAGCTCACCGTCGGGGGGGCACAATGAGCAGTTCTTC. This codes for CASSPSGGHNEQFF.

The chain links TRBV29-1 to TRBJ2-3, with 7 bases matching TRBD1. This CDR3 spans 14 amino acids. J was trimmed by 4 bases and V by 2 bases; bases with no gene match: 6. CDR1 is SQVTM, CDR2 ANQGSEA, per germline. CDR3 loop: CSVEKGAQPDTQYF. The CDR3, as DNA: TGCAGCGTTGAAAAGGGGGCGCAGCCAGATACGCAGTATTTT.

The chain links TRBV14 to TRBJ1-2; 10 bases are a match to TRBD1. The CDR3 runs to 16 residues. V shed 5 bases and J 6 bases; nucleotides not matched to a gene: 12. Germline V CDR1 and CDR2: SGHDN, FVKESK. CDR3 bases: TGTGCCAGCAGCTCATTCTCCGGGACAGGGGCAGATGGCTACACCTTC. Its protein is CASSSFSGTGADGYTF.

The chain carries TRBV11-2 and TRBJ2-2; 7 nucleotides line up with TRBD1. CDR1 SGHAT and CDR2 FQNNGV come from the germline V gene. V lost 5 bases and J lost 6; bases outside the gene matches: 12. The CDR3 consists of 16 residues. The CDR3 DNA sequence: TGTGCCAGCAGCCAACTTCTTGGACAGGTGGCCGGGGAGCTGTTTTTT. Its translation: CASSQLLGQVAGELFF.

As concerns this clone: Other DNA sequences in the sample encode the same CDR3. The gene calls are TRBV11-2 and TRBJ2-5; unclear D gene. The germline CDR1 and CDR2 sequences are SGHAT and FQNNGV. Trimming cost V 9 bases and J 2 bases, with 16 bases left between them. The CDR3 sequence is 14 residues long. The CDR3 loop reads CASSPSVTQETQYF. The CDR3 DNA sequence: TGTGCCAGTAGCCCATCAGTTACACAAGAGACCCAGTACTTC.

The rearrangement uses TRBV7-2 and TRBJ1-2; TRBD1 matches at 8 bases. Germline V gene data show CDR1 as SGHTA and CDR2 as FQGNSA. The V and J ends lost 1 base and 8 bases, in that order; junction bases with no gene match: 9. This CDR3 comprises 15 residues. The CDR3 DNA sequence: TGTGCCAGCAGCTTAGTAGGGCAGGGGGCCTACGGCTACACCTTC. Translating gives CASSLVGQGAYGYTF.

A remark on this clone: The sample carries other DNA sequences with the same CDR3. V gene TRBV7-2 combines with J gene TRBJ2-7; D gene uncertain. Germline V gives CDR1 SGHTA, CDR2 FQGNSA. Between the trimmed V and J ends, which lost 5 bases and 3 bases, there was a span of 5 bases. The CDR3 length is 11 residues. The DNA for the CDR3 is TGTGCCAGCAGCCCCAACTACGAGCAGTACTTC. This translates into CASSPNYEQYF.

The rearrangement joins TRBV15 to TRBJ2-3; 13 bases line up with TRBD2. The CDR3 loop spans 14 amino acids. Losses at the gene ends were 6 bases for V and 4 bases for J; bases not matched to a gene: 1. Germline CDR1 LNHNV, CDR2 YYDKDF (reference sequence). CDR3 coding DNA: TGTGCCACCAGTACTAGCGGGGGGGCAGATACGCAGTATTTT. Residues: CATSTSGGADTQYF.

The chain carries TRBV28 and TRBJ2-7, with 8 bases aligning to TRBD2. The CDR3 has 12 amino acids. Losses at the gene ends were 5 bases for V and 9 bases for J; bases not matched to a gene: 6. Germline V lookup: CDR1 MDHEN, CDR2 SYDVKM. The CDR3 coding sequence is TGTGCCAGCAGTCCATTAGCGGGGCTGCAGTACTTC. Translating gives CASSPLAGLQYF. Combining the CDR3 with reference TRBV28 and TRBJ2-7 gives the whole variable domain DVKVTQSSRYLVKRTGEKVFLECVQDMDHENMFWYRQDPGLGLRLIYFSYDVKMKEKGDIPEGYSVSREKKERFSLILESASTNQTSMYLCASSPLAGLQYFGPGTRLTVT.

The CDR3 nucleotides read TGCGCCAGCAGCCTCGGACAGGGAGGGGATTCACCCCTCCACTTT. Encoded protein: CASSLGQGGDSPLHF. The chain couples TRBV5-1 to TRBJ1-6, with TRBD1 identical over 8 bases. V dropped 4 bases and J dropped 8; count of bases not matched to a gene: 8. CDR1 and CDR2 (germline): SGHRS, YFSETQ. CDR3 length: 15 residues.

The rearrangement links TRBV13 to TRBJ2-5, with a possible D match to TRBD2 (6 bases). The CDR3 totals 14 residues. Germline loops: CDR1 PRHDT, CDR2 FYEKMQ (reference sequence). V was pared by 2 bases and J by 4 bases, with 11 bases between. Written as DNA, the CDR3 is TGTGCCAGCAGCTTATGGGCGGGACGAGAGACCCAGTACTTC. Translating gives CASSLWAGRETQYF.

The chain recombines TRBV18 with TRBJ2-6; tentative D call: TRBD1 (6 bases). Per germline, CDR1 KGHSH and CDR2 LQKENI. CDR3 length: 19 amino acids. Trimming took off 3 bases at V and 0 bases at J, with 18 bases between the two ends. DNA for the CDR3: TGTGCCAGCTCACCCCTCGCCCACAGGGCCGACTCTGGGGCCAACGTCCTGACTTTC. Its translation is CASSPLAHRADSGANVLTF.

The CDR3 DNA follows: TGTGCCAGCAGTGAAGCGTCACGGGGGAGCTCCTACGAGCAGTACTTC. The encoded protein is CASSEASRGSSYEQYF. The chain combines TRBV2 with TRBJ2-7; tentatively, D is TRBD2 (6 bases). This CDR3 has 16 amino acids. V was trimmed by 0 bases and J by 0 bases, leaving 12 bases between them. Germline assignment: CDR1 SNHLY and CDR2 FYNNEI.

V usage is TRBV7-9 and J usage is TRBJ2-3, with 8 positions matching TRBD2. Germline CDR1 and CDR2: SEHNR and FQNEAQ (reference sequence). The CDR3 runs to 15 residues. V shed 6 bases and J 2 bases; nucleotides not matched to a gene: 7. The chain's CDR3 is CASRRSGGLTDTQYF. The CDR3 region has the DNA TGTGCCAGCAGGAGAAGCGGGGGCCTCACAGATACGCAGTATTTT. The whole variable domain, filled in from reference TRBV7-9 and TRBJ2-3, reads DTGVSQNPRHKITKRGQNVTFRCDPISEHNRLYWYRQTLGQGPEFLTYFQNEAQLEKSRLLSDRFSAERPKGSFSTLEIQRTEQGDSAMYLCASRRSGGLTDTQYFGPGTRLTVL.

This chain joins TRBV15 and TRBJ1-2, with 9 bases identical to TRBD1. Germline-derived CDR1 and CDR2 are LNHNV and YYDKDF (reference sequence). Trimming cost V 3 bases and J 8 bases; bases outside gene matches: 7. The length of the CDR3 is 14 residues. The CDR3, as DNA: TGTGCCACCAGCAGCCGAAGGACAGGGGAAGGCTACACCTTC. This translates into CATSSRRTGEGYTF.